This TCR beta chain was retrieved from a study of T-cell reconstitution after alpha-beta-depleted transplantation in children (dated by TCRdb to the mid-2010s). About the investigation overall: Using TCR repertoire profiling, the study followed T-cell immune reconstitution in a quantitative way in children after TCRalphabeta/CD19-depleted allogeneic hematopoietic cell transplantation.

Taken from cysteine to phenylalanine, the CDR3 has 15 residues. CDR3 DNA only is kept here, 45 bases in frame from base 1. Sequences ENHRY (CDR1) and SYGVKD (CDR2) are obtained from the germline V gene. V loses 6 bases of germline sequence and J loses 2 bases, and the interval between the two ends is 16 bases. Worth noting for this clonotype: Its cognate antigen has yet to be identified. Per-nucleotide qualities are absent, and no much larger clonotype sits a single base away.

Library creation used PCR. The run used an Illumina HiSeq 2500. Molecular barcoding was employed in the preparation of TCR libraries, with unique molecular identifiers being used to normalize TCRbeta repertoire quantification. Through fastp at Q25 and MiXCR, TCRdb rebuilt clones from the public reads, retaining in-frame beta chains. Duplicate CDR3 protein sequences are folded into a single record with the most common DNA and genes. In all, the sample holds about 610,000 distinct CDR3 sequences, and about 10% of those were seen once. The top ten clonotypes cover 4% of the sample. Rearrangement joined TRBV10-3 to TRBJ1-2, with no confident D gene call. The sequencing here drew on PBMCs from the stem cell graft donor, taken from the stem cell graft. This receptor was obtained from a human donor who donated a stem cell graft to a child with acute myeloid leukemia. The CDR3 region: CAISIPDGQNYGYTF. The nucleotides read TGTGCCATCAGCATACCGGACGGCCAAAACTATGGCTACACCTTC.